The rows below give T cell receptor beta chains drawn from one sample of a study of cytomegalovirus exposure and HLA in healthy donors. Method: immunoSEQ multiplex PCR; TCRdb's copy keeps in-frame clones and lacks some. The sample lists under 200,000 clones; approximately 81% were seen once. The sequenced sample was PBMCs. The receptor set was obtained from a young man in good health and CMV-seronegative. The CDR3 runs from the conserved cysteine through the conserved F or W.

CASRRTDGYTF	TRBJ1-2	TRBV19
CASSSQKTGELFF	TRBJ2-2	TRBV2
CASSLFRGGYGEQFF	TRBJ2-1	TRBV28
CASSSRDLGQETQYF	TRBJ2-5	TRBV13
CASRIGELNQPQHF	TRBJ1-5	TRBV6-1
CASSYAYRSSGYTF	TRBJ1-2	TRBV5-4
CASSLGLAGEIEQYF	TRBJ2-5	TRBV5-1
CASRKQGFTGELFF	TRBJ2-2	TRBV23-1
CAISAGQGNTEAFF	TRBJ1-1	TRBV10-3
CASSRTQGGEQYF	TRBJ2-7	TRBV14
CASSTGTGSYEQYF	TRBJ2-7	TRBV19
CASSFDSGNTIYF	TRBJ1-3	TRBV11-2
CASTPPKGQGSEAFF	TRBJ1-1	TRBV28
CASSSRSAAGVNEQFF	TRBJ2-1	TRBV11-3
CASSLAGEGAGELFF	TRBJ2-2	TRBV27
CASSISRDRGQPQHF	TRBJ1-5	TRBV19
CASSQQNSGGDTQYF	TRBJ2-3	TRBV7-2
CASSRDRGLEQYF	TRBJ2-7	TRBV4-1
CASSLTGAGRYEQYF	TRBJ2-7	TRBV27
CASSQGLGPYHEQFF	TRBJ2-1	TRBV14